This TCR beta chain was sequenced in a study of T cell clonotyping in hematopoietic cell transplantation. Study context: Recipient samples before transplant were obtained post-cytoreduction. General study findings and limits: Graft donor and pretransplant recipient Inverse Simpson Index values predicted broader posttransplant TCR diversity. Without cell sorting, CD4 versus CD8 contributions remain unresolved.

This CDR3 region has 15 residues. CDR1 is SGHTA and CDR2 is FQGTGA in the germline V gene. J was trimmed by 5 bases and V by 5 bases; bases with no gene match: 9. The time point denotes: recipient sample about 28 days before transplant, after cytoreduction. Some clones are missing from TCRdb's copy, which holds only in-frame ones; the method was immunoSEQ multiplex PCR. Of roughly 9,000 clones listed, roughly 90% were seen once; the top ten hold 25% to 30%. Points on this clone: The antigen is unknown.

Sequencing used peripheral blood mononuclear cells, obtained before stem cell transplant. The chain carries TRBV7-3 and TRBJ2-1, with 7 bases fitting TRBD1. This clonotype was sampled from a woman aged 60-75 years with acute myeloid leukemia. Some clones in this sample may be carry-over from other donors' samples. The chain's CDR3 is CASSPPGQRNNEQFF. CDR3 bases: TGTGCCAGCAGCCCCCCGGGACAGCGAAACAATGAGCAGTTCTTC. The full variable domain, with the rest looked up from reference TRBV7-3 and TRBJ2-1, is GAGVSQTPSNKVTEKGKYVELRCDPISGHTALYWYRQSLGQGPEFLIYFQGTGAADDSGLPNDRFFAVRPEGSVSTLKIQRTERGDSAVYLCASSPPGQRNNEQFFGPGTRLTVL.